The sequence of this T cell receptor (beta chain) was determined in a study of T-cell reconstitution after alpha-beta-depleted transplantation in children. Notes on the study in general: Diversity and T-cell counts at one year after transplant derived mostly from new T cells. Alpha-beta T cells present about two months after transplant were reported to originate from several hundred expanded graft clones. Some patients owed their high day-60 TCRbeta diversity to surviving recipient T cells and thymic progenitors.

A library of TCRbeta sequences, prepared with unique molecular identifiers, was generated. Via MiXCR, TCRdb re-called the PCR reads, giving one row per CDR3 protein. This repertoire shows about 100,000 distinct CDR3 sequences, around 7% found once; its top ten account for about a sixth. This clonotype has ten or more counts. Its specificity is not known. Trimming removed 3 bases at V and 0 bases at J, with 12 bases between. This CDR3 is built from 15 residues. Here the sequenced sample was PBMCs, taken before TCRalphabeta/CD19-depleted stem cell transplant. The clonotype was recovered from a boy aged 2 to 9 with acute lymphoblastic leukemia, due to receive a stem cell transplant. The chain employs TRBV12-3 or TRBV12-4 and TRBJ2-7; D remains unclear. DNA for the CDR3: TGTGCCAGCAGTTTCTTCGACACCATCTCCTACGAGCAGTACTTC. Protein product: CASSFFDTISYEQYF.